These T cell receptor beta chains were read from a single sample in a study of blood T cells in healthy people across ages. MiXCR, run by TCRdb on the 5' RACE reads, gives a single entry per CDR3 protein. Of 540,000 or so distinct CDR3 sequences in the sample, around 48% are singletons; the top ten hold approximately 23%. The source material was blood. These receptors were taken from a man older than 75 in good health. Each CDR3 is given with its conserved first and last residue. The D gene is left open where the match is weak. Clone sizes are given selectively: once, few, many, or a class where the clone is expanded.

CDR3aa | CDR3nt | v_gene | abundance | j_gene | d_gene
CASSWANQPQHF | TGTGCCAGCAGTTGGGCCAATCAGCCCCAGCATTTT | TRBV6-2/TRBV6-3 | once | TRBJ1-5 | .
CASRPSTDTQYF | TGTGCCAGCAGACCTAGCACAGATACGCAGTATTTT | TRBV12-3/TRBV12-4 | . | TRBJ2-3 | .
CSAVTGTVMENIQYF | TGCAGTGCAGTAACCGGGACAGTCATGGAAAACATTCAGTACTTC | TRBV20-1 | . | TRBJ2-4 | TRBD1
CASSESTKRGRDTEAFF | TGCGCCAGCAGTGAGTCGACGAAAAGGGGACGAGACACTGAAGCTTTCTTT | TRBV10-1 | once | TRBJ1-1 | .
CSARDILNIEAFF | TGCAGCGCCCGGGACATATTGAACATTGAAGCTTTCTTT | TRBV29-1 | few | TRBJ1-1 | .
CSARPSLAGHTYEQYF | TGCAGTGCTAGACCCTCTCTAGCGGGTCATACCTACGAGCAGTACTTC | TRBV20-1 | . | TRBJ2-7 | TRBD2
CSARDRGEQFF | TGCAGTGCTAGAGATCGGGGTGAGCAGTTCTTC | TRBV20-1 | . | TRBJ2-1 | .
CASSAPKEWYNEQFF | TGTGCCAGCAGCGCCCCTAAGGAGTGGTACAATGAGCAGTTCTTC | TRBV28 | . | TRBJ2-1 | .
CASSGQSPGGTQYF | TGTGCCAGCAGTGGACAGTCCCCGGGGGGTACGCAGTATTTT | TRBV2 | many | TRBJ2-3 | TRBD2
CASSPLRGPYEQYF | TGTGCCAGCAGCCCGTTGCGGGGCCCCTACGAGCAGTACTTC | TRBV12-3/TRBV12-4 | once | TRBJ2-7 | .
CASSPTSSTQYF | TGTGCCAGCAGCCCAACTAGTAGTACGCAGTATTTT | TRBV7-9 | . | TRBJ2-3 | .
CASSFASGVTDTQYF | TGTGCCAGCAGTTTCGCTAGCGGGGTCACAGATACGCAGTATTTT | TRBV12-3/TRBV12-4 | few | TRBJ2-3 | TRBD2
CSARGGGAVNSPLHF | TGCAGTGCTAGAGGAGGGGGCGCGGTGAATTCACCCCTCCACTTT | TRBV20-1 | . | TRBJ1-6 | TRBD1
CASSFEGSYGYTF | TGCGCCAGCAGCTTCGAAGGGTCCTATGGCTACACCTTC | TRBV5-1 | . | TRBJ1-2 | .
CASSFSGVTYEQYF | TGCGCCAGCAGCTTTAGCGGGGTAACCTACGAGCAGTACTTC | TRBV5-1 | few | TRBJ2-7 | TRBD2
CASRARDLHSPLHF | TGTGCCAGCAGGGCCAGGGATTTACATTCACCCCTCCACTTT | TRBV6-5 | few | TRBJ1-6 | .
CASSYSGMSTDTQYF | TGTGCCAGCAGTTACTCAGGGATGAGCACAGATACGCAGTATTTT | TRBV6-5 | . | TRBJ2-3 | .
CASSLPSASNEQFF | TGCGCCAGCAGCCTTCCGTCTGCGTCCAATGAGCAGTTCTTC | TRBV5-1 | . | TRBJ2-1 | .
CASSLPRDIMDEQFF | TGTGCCAGCAGCTTACCCCGGGACATAATGGATGAGCAGTTCTTC | TRBV7-2 | . | TRBJ2-1 | .
CASSFGGGVISNSPLHF | TGTGCCAGCAGCTTCGGGGGGGGCGTAATCTCAAATTCACCCCTCCACTTT | TRBV7-2 | few | TRBJ1-6 | .
CASSLEGQPTGNTIYF | TGTGCCAGCAGCTTGGAAGGACAGCCAACTGGAAACACCATATATTTT | TRBV28 | . | TRBJ1-3 | .
CSARGSGLAGPNEQFF | TGCAGTGCTAGAGGTAGCGGACTAGCGGGACCCAATGAGCAGTTCTTC | TRBV20-1 | many | TRBJ2-1 | TRBD2
CASSPTLGADTQYF | TGCGCCAGCAGCCCGACGTTAGGGGCAGATACGCAGTATTTT | TRBV5-1 | few | TRBJ2-3 | .
CASSAQTGTSSYEQYF | TGTGCCAGCAGCGCTCAGACAGGGACTAGCTCCTACGAGCAGTACTTC | TRBV3-1 | . | TRBJ2-7 | .
CASRPDRGHQPQHF | TGTGCCAGCAGACCCGACAGGGGCCATCAGCCCCAGCATTTT | TRBV6-6 | many | TRBJ1-5 | TRBD1
CASSQHSGRGSKNIQYF | TGCGCCAGCAGCCAACATAGCGGGAGGGGGTCCAAAAACATTCAGTACTTC | TRBV4-1 | . | TRBJ2-4 | TRBD2
CASRGNNYGYTF | TGTGCCAGCAGGGGGAATAACTATGGCTACACCTTC | TRBV25-1 | . | TRBJ1-2 | .
CASSQATRDYLYEQYF | TGTGCCAGCAGCCAAGCCACCCGGGACTACCTCTACGAGCAGTACTTC | TRBV14 | few | TRBJ2-7 | TRBD2
CSARNGSNQPQHF | TGCAGTGCCAGAAATGGAAGCAATCAGCCCCAGCATTTT | TRBV20-1 | . | TRBJ1-5 | .
CATSRGGEYQETQYF | TGTGCCACCAGCCGAGGGGGAGAGTACCAAGAGACCCAGTACTTC | TRBV15 | . | TRBJ2-5 | .
CSVHSGQVNYNEQFF | TGCAGCGTTCACTCCGGACAGGTAAACTACAATGAGCAGTTCTTC | TRBV29-1 | . | TRBJ2-1 | TRBD1
CASSSGLQPYTQYF | TGTGCCAGCAGCTCGGGACTCCAACCTTATACGCAGTATTTT | TRBV7-2 | . | TRBJ2-3 | .
CSVGAQGEAFF | TGCAGCGTTGGGGCACAGGGTGAAGCTTTCTTT | TRBV29-1 | . | TRBJ1-1 | .
CATSDPGQLRNEQFF | TGTGCCACCAGTGACCCCGGACAGTTACGGAATGAGCAGTTCTTC | TRBV24-1 | . | TRBJ2-1 | .
CASSAMEYGYTF | TGTGCCAGCTCAGCAATGGAGTATGGCTACACCTTC | TRBV18 | . | TRBJ1-2 | .
CASSPPGRRGGETQYF | TGTGCCAGCAGCCCCCCCGGGAGACGTGGTGGAGAGACCCAGTACTTC | TRBV9 | . | TRBJ2-5 | .
CASSPGLADEQFF | TGTGCCAGCAGTCCAGGACTAGCTGATGAGCAGTTCTTC | TRBV6-4 | . | TRBJ2-1 | TRBD2
CASSGVAGSDTQYF | TGTGCCAGCAGCGGGGTAGCGGGATCAGATACGCAGTATTTT | TRBV9 | . | TRBJ2-3 | TRBD2
CASSQGFTVSYGYTF | TGCGCCAGCAGCCAAGGGTTCACAGTTTCCTATGGCTACACCTTC | TRBV4-1 | . | TRBJ1-2 | .
CATSDPGKPDTQYF | TGTGCCACCAGTGATCCCGGGAAGCCAGATACGCAGTATTTT | TRBV24-1 | once | TRBJ2-3 | .
CASSLSWTSSSETQYF | TGTGCCAGCAGTTTATCCTGGACTAGCTCGAGCGAGACCCAGTACTTC | TRBV27 | few | TRBJ2-5 | TRBD2
CSATNRADYGYTF | TGCAGTGCTACTAACAGGGCCGACTATGGCTACACCTTC | TRBV20-1 | . | TRBJ1-2 | .
CASSLEHPYGYTF | TGTGCCAGCAGCTTGGAACACCCCTATGGCTACACCTTC | TRBV5-5 | . | TRBJ1-2 | .
CSARDPLAGRGNNEQFF | TGCAGCGCTAGAGATCCCCTAGCGGGACGAGGGAACAATGAGCAGTTCTTC | TRBV20-1 | . | TRBJ2-1 | TRBD2
CASSYHRDRAYEQYF | TGCGCCAGCAGTTACCACCGGGACAGGGCCTACGAGCAGTACTTC | TRBV5-1 | . | TRBJ2-7 | TRBD1
CASTPRVQGSYEQYF | TGTGCCAGCACCCCACGGGTCCAGGGATCCTACGAGCAGTACTTC | TRBV6-5 | many | TRBJ2-7 | .
CSVEGTAPRYEQYF | TGCAGCGTTGAAGGGACAGCTCCCAGATACGAGCAGTACTTC | TRBV29-1 | . | TRBJ2-7 | .
CASTLSGIAGQNEQFF | TGTGCCAGCACCCTATCGGGGATAGCGGGCCAGAATGAGCAGTTCTTC | TRBV6-2/TRBV6-3 | few | TRBJ2-1 | TRBD2
CASSWTRGGQYF | TGTGCCAGCAGCTGGACGCGGGGTGGGCAGTATTTT | TRBV7-9 | few | TRBJ2-3 | .
CASSRTPPTRGGVRTDTQYF | TGCGCCAGCAGCCGAACCCCGCCGACTCGCGGGGGGGTTCGCACAGATACGCAGTATTTT | TRBV5-1 | few | TRBJ2-3 | TRBD2
CASNAEFF | TGTGCCAGCAACGCAGAGTTCTTC | TRBV6-2/TRBV6-3 | . | TRBJ2-1 | .
CSVQEAGGPLYGYTF | TGCAGCGTACAAGAAGCAGGTGGGCCTCTATATGGCTACACCTTC | TRBV29-1 | . | TRBJ1-2 | .
CASSPPASPHEQFF | TGTGCCAGCTCACCACCAGCTAGTCCCCACGAGCAGTTCTTC | TRBV18 | once | TRBJ2-1 | .
CASSRPGQGASGANVLTF | TGTGCCAGCAGCCGCCCGGGACAGGGGGCTTCTGGGGCCAACGTCCTGACTTTC | TRBV7-9 | . | TRBJ2-6 | TRBD1
CASSPAGTSGTTDTQYF | TGTGCCAGCAGCCCAGCGGGGACTAGCGGGACCACAGATACGCAGTATTTT | TRBV13 | . | TRBJ2-3 | TRBD2
CASTSRTSGRGTDTQYF | TGCGCCAGCACCTCCCGGACTAGCGGGAGAGGCACAGATACGCAGTATTTT | TRBV5-1 | . | TRBJ2-3 | TRBD2
CASRSTGGYEQYF | TGTGCCAGCAGGTCGACAGGGGGGTACGAGCAGTACTTC | TRBV28 | few | TRBJ2-7 | TRBD1